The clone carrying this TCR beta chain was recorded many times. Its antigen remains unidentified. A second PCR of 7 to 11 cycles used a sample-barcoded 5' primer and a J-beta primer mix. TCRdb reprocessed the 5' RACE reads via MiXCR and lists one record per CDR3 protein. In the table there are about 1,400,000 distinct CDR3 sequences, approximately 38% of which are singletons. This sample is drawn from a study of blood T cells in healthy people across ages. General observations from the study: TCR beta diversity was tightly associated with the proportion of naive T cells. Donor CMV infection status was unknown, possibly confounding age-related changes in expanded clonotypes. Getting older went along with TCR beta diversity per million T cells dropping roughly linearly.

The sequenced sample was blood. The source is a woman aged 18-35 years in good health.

CDR3 DNA sequence: TGTGCCAGCAGCTTTGGGGGCAGCACAGATACGCAGTATTTT. The encoded protein is CASSFGGSTDTQYF. This chain uses TRBV28 with TRBJ2-3; weak D call: TRBD1 (6 bases). CDR3 length: 14 amino acids. CDR1 and CDR2 from the germline V gene are MDHEN and SYDVKM. V lost 6 bases and J 0 bases, leaving 10 bases between the germline ends.